The source of this TCR beta chain is a study of T-cell reconstitution after alpha-beta-depleted transplantation in children. Trimming cost V 0 bases and J 4 bases; bases outside gene matches: 10. Germline-derived CDR1 and CDR2 are LNHNV and YYDKDF (reference sequence). This CDR3 spans 17 amino acids. Of note for this clonotype: Its antigen is undetermined.

General study findings and limits: Surviving recipient T cells and thymic progenitors produced the high day-60 TCRbeta diversity seen in some patients. At the one-year point after transplant, T-cell counts and TCRbeta diversity were found to come mostly from T cells that had been newly produced. At around two months after transplant, the alpha-beta T cells were reportedly derived from several hundred expanded clones that came from non-depleted graft cells.

For TCRbeta, the library was prepared with unique molecular identifiers. Via MiXCR, TCRdb re-called the PCR reads, giving one row per CDR3 protein. The data contain 700,000 to 950,000 distinct CDR3 sequences, roughly 15% of them seen just once; the ten biggest clones take up 5%. The sequencing used PBMCs, mostly from graft donor cells, collected 360 days after TCRalphabeta/CD19-depleted stem cell transplant. The sequence was obtained from a male patient younger than 18 who had a stem cell transplant for acute lymphoblastic leukemia, so the T cells may come from the graft donor. J is TRBJ2-5 and V is TRBV15, with TRBD2 matching 8 bases. CDR3 sequence: CATSRDPFGRAGETQYF. DNA for the CDR3: TGTGCCACCAGCAGAGATCCTTTCGGGAGGGCTGGAGAGACCCAGTACTTC. Filled out from reference TRBV15 and TRBJ2-5, the complete variable domain reads DAMVIQNPRYQVTQFGKPVTLSCSQTLNHNVMYWYQQKSSQAPKLLFHYYDKDFNNEADTPDNFQSRRPNTSFCFLDIRSPGLGDTAMYLCATSRDPFGRAGETQYFGPGTRLLVL.